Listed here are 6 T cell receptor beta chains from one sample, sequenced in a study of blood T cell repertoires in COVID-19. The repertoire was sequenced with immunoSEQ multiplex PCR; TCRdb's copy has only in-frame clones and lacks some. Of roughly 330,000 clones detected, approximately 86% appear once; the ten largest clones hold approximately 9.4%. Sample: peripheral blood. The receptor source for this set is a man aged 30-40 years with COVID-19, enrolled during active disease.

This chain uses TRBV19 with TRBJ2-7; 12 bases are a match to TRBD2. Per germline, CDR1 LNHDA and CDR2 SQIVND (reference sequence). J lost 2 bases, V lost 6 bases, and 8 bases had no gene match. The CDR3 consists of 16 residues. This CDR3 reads CASSLGLAGNAYEQYF. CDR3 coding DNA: TGTGCCAGTAGCCTTGGACTAGCGGGAAACGCCTACGAGCAGTACTTC.

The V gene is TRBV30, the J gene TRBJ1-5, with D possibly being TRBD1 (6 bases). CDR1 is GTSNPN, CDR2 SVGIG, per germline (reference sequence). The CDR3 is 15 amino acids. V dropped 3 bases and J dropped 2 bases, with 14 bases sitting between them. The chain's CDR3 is CAWRGPGAGNQPQHF. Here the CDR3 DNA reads TGTGCCTGGAGGGGTCCAGGGGCGGGCAATCAGCCCCAGCATTTT.

This CDR3 reads CASNYRGSSYNSPLHF. DNA for the CDR3: TGTGCCAGCAACTACAGGGGTAGCTCCTATAATTCACCCCTCCACTTT. V gene TRBV27 combines with J gene TRBJ1-6, with 7 bases that match TRBD1. The V and J ends lost 7 bases and 0 bases, in that order; junction bases with no gene match: 6. The CDR3 totals 16 residues. Germline lookup yields CDR1 MNHEY and CDR2 SMNVEV (reference sequence).

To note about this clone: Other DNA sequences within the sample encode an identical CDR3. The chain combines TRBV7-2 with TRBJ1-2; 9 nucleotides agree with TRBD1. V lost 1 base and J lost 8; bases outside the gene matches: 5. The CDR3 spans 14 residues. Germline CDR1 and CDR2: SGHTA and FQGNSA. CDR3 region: CASSLGDRVGGYTF. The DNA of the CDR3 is TGTGCCAGCAGCTTAGGGGACAGGGTTGGCGGCTACACCTTC.

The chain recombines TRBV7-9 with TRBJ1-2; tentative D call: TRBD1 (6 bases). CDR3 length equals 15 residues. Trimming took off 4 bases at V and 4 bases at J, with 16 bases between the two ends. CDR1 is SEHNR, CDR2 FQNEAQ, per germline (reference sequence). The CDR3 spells CASSSFRGVGYGYTF. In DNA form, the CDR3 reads TGTGCCAGCAGCTCATTCAGGGGAGTCGGCTATGGCTACACCTTC.

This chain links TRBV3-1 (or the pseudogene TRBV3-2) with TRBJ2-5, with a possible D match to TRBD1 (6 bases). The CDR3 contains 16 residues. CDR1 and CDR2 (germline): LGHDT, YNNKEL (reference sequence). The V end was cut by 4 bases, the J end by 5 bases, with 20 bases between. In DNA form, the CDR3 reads TGTGCCAGCAGCCTGTACGGCAGGGGTGGTTGGGAGACCCAGTACTTC. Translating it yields CASSLYGRGGWETQYF.